The 10 T cell receptor beta chains below come from one sample, sequenced in a study of cytomegalovirus exposure and HLA in healthy donors. The primer mix had 60 Vbeta and 13 Jbeta primers. The table came from immunoSEQ multiplex PCR; TCRdb's copy has only in-frame clones and leaves some out. The sample lists under 200,000 clones, around three quarters occurring once. The sequenced sample was PBMCs. The source is a woman in her 30s in good health and CMV-seropositive.

V is TRBV11-3 and J is TRBJ2-7; TRBD2 matches 7 bases. Germline CDR1 and CDR2: SGHNT and YENEEA. The CDR3 is made up of 14 amino acids. The V segment lost 1 base and the J segment 4 bases; nucleotides outside the gene matches: 4. CDR3 coding DNA: TGTGCCAGCAGCTTAGCTTCCGGGGGGTACGAGCAGTACTTC. The encoded protein is CASSLASGGYEQYF.

This rearrangement joins TRBV6-1 to TRBJ1-5; D possibly corresponds to TRBD1 (6 bases). Germline assignment: CDR1 MNHNS and CDR2 SASEGT. The CDR3 contains 15 residues. Trimming removed 5 bases from V and 3 bases from J, with 14 bases in between. CDR3 nucleotide sequence: TGTGCCAGCAGTATTGGGGGCGCCTCCAATCAGCCCCAGCATTTT. Its translation is CASSIGGASNQPQHF.

V usage is TRBV6-5 and J usage is TRBJ1-3; 7 bases are a match to TRBD1. The V and J ends lost 0 bases and 2 bases, in that order; junction bases with no gene match: 1. Germline V lookup: CDR1 MNHEY, CDR2 SVGAGI. This CDR3 contains 15 residues. The CDR3 region is CASSYSDRAGNTIYF. The CDR3 coding sequence is TGTGCCAGCAGTTACTCAGACAGGGCTGGAAACACCATATATTTT.

The chain joins TRBV7-2 to TRBJ1-3; D remains unclear. The CDR3 extends over 12 amino acids. Germline loops: CDR1 SGHTA, CDR2 FQGNSA. Trimming shortened V by 4 bases and J by 4 bases, and 5 bases separated the two germline ends. In DNA form, the CDR3 reads TGTGCCAGCAGCTCCCAAGGAAACACCATATATTTT. It codes for CASSSQGNTIYF.

The chain is built from TRBV7-2 and TRBJ2-7, with 12 bases lining up with TRBD2. From germline, CDR1 is SGHTA and CDR2 FQGNSA. The length of the CDR3 is 15 residues. V shed 4 bases, J shed 1 base, and the junction held 2 bases outside the gene matches. The CDR3: CASSSTSGGSYEQYF. The CDR3 region has the DNA TGTGCCAGCAGCTCGACTAGCGGGGGTTCCTACGAGCAGTACTTC.

The gene calls are TRBV6-6 and TRBJ2-2; 7 positions match TRBD1. Germline CDR1 and CDR2: MNHNY and SVGAGI (reference sequence). Trimming removed 4 bases from V and 2 bases from J; junction bases left unmatched: 4. The CDR3 contains 15 residues. CDR3 loop: CASSSGTANTGELFF. CDR3 sequence (DNA): TGTGCCAGCAGTTCCGGGACAGCAAACACCGGGGAGCTGTTTTTT.

The table lists this clone with a few counts. The DNA of the CDR3 is TGCGCCAGCAGCGGGGGACAGGAGGAAGCTTTCTTT. It translates to CASSGGQEEAFF. The chain recombines TRBV5-1 with TRBJ1-1; the match to TRBD1 covers 8 bases. The CDR3 extends over 12 amino acids. V lost 4 bases to trimming and J lost 8 bases; unmatched junction nucleotides: 4. The germline gives CDR1 SGHRS, CDR2 YFSETQ.

DNA of the CDR3: TGTGCCAGCAGTGAAAAAGCACCATCCACTAATGAAAAACTGTTTTTT. It specifies CASSEKAPSTNEKLFF. This chain uses TRBV6-4 with TRBJ1-4, with no clear D. This CDR3 has 16 amino acids. The V gene lost 3 bases and the J gene lost 2 bases, with 13 bases spanning the gap. Germline V gives CDR1 MRHNA, CDR2 SNTAGT.

The chain employs TRBV4-3 and TRBJ1-2; D might be TRBD1 (5 bases). Looked up from germline, CDR1 is LGHNA and CDR2 is YSLEER. Trimming cost V 0 bases and J 6 bases, with 20 bases left between them. The CDR3 is 17 residues long. The chain's CDR3 is CASSQDGGTPVGHGYTF. CDR3 nucleotides: TGCGCCAGCAGCCAAGACGGTGGGACTCCCGTTGGGCATGGCTACACCTTC.

The J gene is TRBJ2-3, the V gene TRBV5-1; TRBD2 agrees at 9 bases. The CDR3 covers 15 residues. CDR1 is SGHRS, CDR2 YFSETQ, per germline. V was clipped by 4 bases and J by 6 bases; unmatched bases: 9. CDR3 protein: CASSGERGASDTQYF. The CDR3 nucleotides read TGCGCCAGCAGCGGGGAGCGGGGGGCCAGTGATACGCAGTATTTT.